The 30 T cell receptor beta chains below were found in one sample sequenced in a study of resident and recirculating memory T cells in vitiligo (dated by TCRdb to 2017 to 2018). The library was prepared using the immunoSEQ multiplex PCR assay. In TCRdb, the immuneACCESS table is reduced to in-frame sequences with V and J assigned. These tables do not hold every clone; where another copy was compared, an unresolved V gene accounts for under half, and the others remain unexplained. This sample comprises 75,000 to 95,000 clones, approximately 90% of them detected only once. The ten largest clones take up more than 5% of the sample. The sequencing input was blood. The receptors originated from a male donor with vitiligo.

This clone turned up a few times. The genes are TRBV5-1 and TRBJ2-4; D uncertain. Trimming removed 4 bases from V and 0 bases from J, with 14 bases in between. The CDR3 has 16 residues. Per germline, CDR1 SGHRS and CDR2 YFSETQ. The DNA for the CDR3 is TGCGCCAGCAGCCCCTATGACTCCCTAGCCAAAAACATTCAGTACTTC. Encoded protein: CASSPYDSLAKNIQYF.

The chain combines TRBV28 with TRBJ2-1, with TRBD2 as a possible D gene (6 bases). There are 16 residues in the CDR3. Trimming left V 4 bases short and J 7 bases short, with 20 bases between. The V gene's germline CDR1 is MDHEN and CDR2 SYDVKM. This CDR3 reads CASSSNPGIAGNEQFF. The CDR3 region has the DNA TGTGCCAGCAGTTCTAATCCCGGGATCGCGGGGAATGAGCAGTTCTTC.

The V gene is TRBV23-1, the J gene TRBJ1-3; D possibly corresponds to TRBD1 (6 bases). TRBV23-1 is sorted into the ORF group, with uncertain function. The CDR3 extends over 15 amino acids. Trimming left V 2 bases short and J 4 bases short, with 12 bases between. DNA for the CDR3: TGCGCCAGCAGTCAACAGGGGCCCTACGGAAACACCATATATTTT. It translates to CASSQQGPYGNTIYF.

CDR3 DNA sequence: TGTGCCAGCAGCCCAACTCTCAGACAGGGGTGGACTGAAGCTTTCTTT. Its translation: CASSPTLRQGWTEAFF. The chain is built from TRBV11-2 and TRBJ1-1; TRBD1 aligns across 8 bases. This CDR3 comprises 16 residues. V shed 5 bases, J shed 5 bases, and the junction held 13 bases outside the gene matches. CDR1 is SGHAT and CDR2 is FQNNGV in the germline V gene.

This clone has only a few counts. The chain links TRBV10-3 to TRBJ2-1; 7 nucleotides line up with TRBD2. Germline-derived CDR1 and CDR2 are ENHRY and SYGVKD. This CDR3 spans 13 amino acids. V lost 4 bases and J lost 6; bases outside the gene matches: 3. The CDR3 sequence is CAISGLARNEQFF. CDR3 DNA: TGTGCCATCAGTGGACTAGCCCGCAATGAGCAGTTCTTC.

This chain uses TRBV7-3 with TRBJ2-5, with D possibly TRBD2 on 6 matching bases. The CDR3 length is 12 residues. Trimming stripped 5 bases from V and 7 bases from J, with 11 bases between. Germline V gives CDR1 SGHTA, CDR2 FQGTGA. The CDR3 protein is CASSHVGGTQYF. The CDR3 DNA reads TGTGCCAGCAGCCACGTCGGGGGGACCCAGTACTTC.

The CDR3 DNA reads as TGTGCCAGCTCACCGCAGGGGAATGGTCGTGGCTACACCTTC. This encodes CASSPQGNGRGYTF. This sequence joins TRBV18 and TRBJ1-2, with a possible D match to TRBD1 (6 bases). The CDR3 spans 14 residues. Trimming stripped 3 bases from V and 7 bases from J, with 15 bases between. Germline values: CDR1 KGHSH, CDR2 LQKENI.

The chain couples TRBV6-4 to TRBJ2-1; D not certain. The CDR3 length is 13 residues. Trimming removed 5 bases from V and 2 bases from J, with 7 bases in between. Germline-derived CDR1 and CDR2 are MRHNA and SNTAGT. The CDR3, as DNA: TGTGCCAGCAGTACACCCCCCTACAATGAGCAGTTCTTC. As protein: CASSTPPYNEQFF.

The chain joins TRBV27 to TRBJ2-4; 9 bases are a match to TRBD2. The germline V gene encodes CDR1 MNHEY and CDR2 SMNVEV (reference sequence). V trimming: 0 bases; J trimming: 15 bases; junction bases outside the gene matches: 15. The CDR3 spans 16 residues. CDR3 in amino acids: CASSLSPPGSGSPPYF. Written as DNA, the CDR3 is TGTGCCAGCAGTTTATCTCCACCGGGTAGCGGGAGTCCACCGTACTTC.

The gene calls are TRBV27 and TRBJ1-5, with no clear D. CDR1 and CDR2 (germline): MNHEY, SMNVEV (reference sequence). This CDR3 spans 14 amino acids. The germline V and J ends were trimmed by 3 bases and 7 bases, with 13 bases remaining between them. The CDR3 DNA reads TGTGCCAGCAGTTTTAGGAAGGGAGACCAGCCCCAGCATTTT. Translation: CASSFRKGDQPQHF.

The rearrangement joins TRBV7-9 to TRBJ2-2; the match to TRBD1 covers 7 bases. The J segment lost 5 bases and the V segment lost 10 bases, leaving 10 bases of the junction unmatched. The CDR3 totals 14 residues. CDR1 and CDR2 from the germline V gene are SEHNR and FQNEAQ (reference sequence). The chain's CDR3 is CATTDRTVTGELFF. CDR3 coding DNA: TGTGCCACCACGGACAGGACGGTGACCGGGGAGCTGTTTTTT.

This clone was recorded only once. This chain uses TRBV28 with TRBJ2-2, with 9 bases fitting TRBD1. V trimming: 6 bases; J trimming: 6 bases; junction bases outside the gene matches: 8. The CDR3 covers 15 residues. Germline-derived CDR1 and CDR2 are MDHEN and SYDVKM. This chain's CDR3 is CASRPDRGKAGELFF. The CDR3 DNA sequence: TGTGCCAGCAGACCGGACAGGGGAAAAGCCGGGGAGCTGTTTTTT.

The rearrangement links TRBV18 to TRBJ1-1, with TRBD1 matching 12 bases. CDR3 length: 16 amino acids. V shed 4 bases, J shed 7 bases, and the junction held 10 bases outside the gene matches. CDR1 and CDR2 (germline): KGHSH, LQKENI. CDR3 coding DNA: TGTGCCAGCTCACTGCGGTGGGACAGGGGGCCGAGTGAAGCTTTCTTT. It is translated as CASSLRWDRGPSEAFF.

This sequence joins TRBV7-2 and TRBJ2-5; maybe TRBD2 (5 bases). V was cut by 5 bases and J by 4 bases, with 8 bases left in between. Germline CDR1 is SGHTA and CDR2 is FQGNSA. CDR3 length equals 12 residues. The CDR3 spells CASSLSGETQYF. Here the CDR3 DNA reads TGTGCCAGCAGCCTAAGCGGAGAGACCCAGTACTTC.

This clone was counted once. V gene TRBV6-5 combines with J gene TRBJ2-5; unclear D gene. The better agreement between TRBJ2-7 and the DNA end casts doubt on the J call. The CDR3 is 14 residues long. CDR1 and CDR2 from the germline V gene are MNHEY and SVGAGI. The CDR3 sequence is CASSPGSIDYEQYF. The CDR3 region has the DNA TGTGCCAGCAGCCCCGGGTCGATCGATTACGAGCAGTACTTC.

The chain uses TRBV7-9 and TRBJ2-3; tentatively, D is TRBD1 (6 bases). The CDR3 runs to 15 residues. CDR1 SEHNR and CDR2 FQNEAQ come from the germline V gene (reference sequence). The V end lost 5 bases, the J end lost 0 bases, and 12 bases lay between the germline ends. The CDR3 region has the DNA TGTGCCAGCAGCAGTCGGGACACTAGCACAGATACGCAGTATTTT. Residues: CASSSRDTSTDTQYF.

J is TRBJ2-2 and V is TRBV27; TRBD2 agrees at 10 bases. Trimming removed 5 bases from V and 5 bases from J; junction bases left unmatched: 8. The germline gives CDR1 MNHEY, CDR2 SMNVEV (reference sequence). This CDR3 has 16 amino acids. The DNA for the CDR3 is TGTGCCAGCAGTCCCCTAGCGGGAGTGAGGACCGGGGAGCTGTTTTTT. Translation: CASSPLAGVRTGELFF.

V gene TRBV11-2 combines with J gene TRBJ1-1, with TRBD1 matching 12 bases. In germline, CDR1 is SGHAT, CDR2 FQNNGV. The trim removed 1 base at V and 10 bases at J, leaving 16 bases unmatched. This CDR3 spans 18 amino acids. For the CDR3, the DNA is TGTGCCAGCAGCTTAGTTAACCGGGACAGGGGGCGTTGGGGTGGAGCTTTCTTT. Residues: CASSLVNRDRGRWGGAFF.

The table lists this clone with a count of one. The chain uses TRBV5-1 and TRBJ2-3; D is undetermined. The CDR3 loop spans 14 amino acids. Germline loops: CDR1 SGHRS, CDR2 YFSETQ. Between the trimmed V and J ends, which lost 0 bases and 4 bases, there was a span of 9 bases. The CDR3 protein is CASSLEAPSDTQYF. The DNA for the CDR3 is TGCGCCAGCAGCTTGGAAGCTCCCTCAGATACGCAGTATTTT.

The chain couples TRBV10-3 to TRBJ1-4; 8 nucleotides match TRBD1. V trimming: 4 bases; J trimming: 8 bases; junction bases outside the gene matches: 9. CDR1 ENHRY and CDR2 SYGVKD come from the germline V gene. The CDR3 extends over 15 amino acids. CDR3 amino acids: CAISGQGAPEEKLFF. CDR3 in DNA: TGTGCCATCAGTGGTCAGGGGGCGCCGGAGGAAAAACTGTTTTTT.

V and J are TRBV7-9 and TRBJ2-3, with TRBD2 matching over 7 bases. The V segment lost 4 bases and the J segment 3 bases; nucleotides outside the gene matches: 10. This CDR3 is built from 16 residues. From germline, CDR1 is SEHNR and CDR2 FQNEAQ (reference sequence). The CDR3 spells CASSSFIAGPTDTQYF. CDR3 coding DNA: TGTGCCAGCAGCTCGTTCATAGCGGGCCCAACAGATACGCAGTATTTT.

The rearrangement uses TRBV9 and TRBJ1-6; 7 bases match TRBD1. CDR3 length: 17 residues. V dropped 3 bases and J dropped 9; count of bases not matched to a gene: 15. Per germline, CDR1 SGDLS and CDR2 YYNGEE. CDR3 region: CASSAPLQGLLTSPLHF. Written as DNA, the CDR3 is TGTGCCAGCAGCGCGCCCCTACAGGGGCTGCTTACTTCACCCCTCCACTTT.

This clone was seen a single time. This chain links TRBV28 with TRBJ2-7; D may be TRBD2 (5 bases). The CDR3 extends over 15 amino acids. CDR1 MDHEN and CDR2 SYDVKM come from the germline V gene. V gave up 6 bases and J gave up 0 bases, with 15 bases separating them. CDR3: CASSGGSTSSYEQYF. The CDR3 DNA sequence: TGTGCCAGCAGCGGCGGGTCGACCAGCTCCTACGAGCAGTACTTC.

J is TRBJ2-5 and V is TRBV7-9; TRBD2 might be the D (7 bases). There are 14 residues in the CDR3. V was shortened by 5 bases and J by 5 bases, with 15 bases between the two germline ends. The germline gives CDR1 SEHNR, CDR2 FQNEAQ (reference sequence). The CDR3 is CASSGIGGLETQYF. As DNA, the CDR3 is TGTGCCAGCAGCGGAATCGGGGGGCTTGAGACCCAGTACTTC.

The table lists this clone with a few counts. The V and J genes are TRBV18 and TRBJ2-7; 8 bases are a match to TRBD1. CDR3 length equals 14 residues. The germline gives CDR1 KGHSH, CDR2 LQKENI. The V and J ends lost 2 bases and 5 bases, in that order; junction bases with no gene match: 5. This CDR3 reads CASSPNQGAHEQYF. DNA of the CDR3: TGTGCCAGCTCACCAAATCAGGGGGCCCACGAGCAGTACTTC. Looking up the rest from reference TRBV18 and TRBJ2-7 gives the full variable domain: NAGVMQNPRHLVRRRGQEARLRCSPMKGHSHVYWYRQLPEEGLKFMVYLQKENIIDESGMPKERFSAEFPKEGPSILRIQQVVRGDSAAYFCASSPNQGAHEQYFGPGTRLTVT.

The chain employs TRBV28 and TRBJ2-7; 7 nucleotides match TRBD1. CDR1 and CDR2 (germline): MDHEN, SYDVKM. The J segment lost 4 bases and the V segment lost 5 bases, leaving 29 bases of the junction unmatched. The CDR3 runs to 21 residues. The CDR3 reads CASSPTTRDSKRGAIEYEQYF. The CDR3 coding sequence is TGTGCCAGCAGTCCCACAACCCGGGACAGCAAAAGAGGGGCGATAGAATACGAGCAGTACTTC.

V gene TRBV4-1 combines with J gene TRBJ2-5; 8 bases map to TRBD1. CDR1 is MGHRA, CDR2 YSYEKL, per germline. The CDR3 is 15 amino acids. After removal of 1 base from V and 4 bases from J, the junction contained 5 bases not matched to a gene. This chain's CDR3 is CASSQVGTGTETQYF. In DNA, the CDR3 is TGCGCCAGCAGCCAAGTCGGGACAGGAACAGAGACCCAGTACTTC.

The chain joins TRBV6-5 to TRBJ1-2; D is perhaps TRBD1 (6 bases). V shed 6 bases and J shed 6 bases, with 14 bases lying between them. This CDR3 comprises 13 residues. The germline CDR1 and CDR2 sequences are MNHEY and SVGAGI. In DNA form, the CDR3 reads TGTGCCAGCAGCCCCGGGGGGGCTCATGGCTACACCTTC. It is translated as CASSPGGAHGYTF.

The V gene is TRBV7-3, the J gene TRBJ1-1; D is perhaps TRBD1 (5 bases). V was trimmed by 0 bases and J by 3 bases, leaving 8 bases between them. Looked up from germline, CDR1 is SGHTA and CDR2 is FQGTGA. The length of the CDR3 is 14 residues. The CDR3 protein is CASSLTGGDTEAFF. The CDR3 nucleotides read TGTGCCAGCAGCTTAACGGGAGGGGACACTGAAGCTTTCTTT.

The J gene is TRBJ2-7, the V gene TRBV5-1, with TRBD2 matching 9 bases. The V gene's germline CDR1 is SGHRS and CDR2 YFSETQ. The CDR3 has 15 amino acids. Trimming took 8 bases from V and 1 from J; bases not matched to a gene: 10. The CDR3 DNA is TGCGCCAGTAAAATGGGTCTAGCGGGATCCTACGAGCAGTACTTC. Its protein is CASKMGLAGSYEQYF.